These T cell receptor beta chains were read from a single sample in a study of blood T cells in healthy people across ages. TCRdb reprocessed the 5' RACE reads via MiXCR and lists one record per CDR3 protein. The repertoire has fewer than 800,000 distinct CDR3 sequences, around 48% of them found once; the top ten carry approximately 32%. Material for sequencing was blood. These receptor sequences come from a woman aged 55 to 70 in good health. The CDR3 runs from the conserved cysteine through the conserved F or W. The order of the fields is V gene, clone size, J gene, D gene, CDR3 DNA, CDR3 protein. A D gene is named only where the DNA matches it firmly. Size tells how often a clone was seen (once, few, many) or the class of an expanded clone, and some rows leave it out.

TRBV29-1	many	TRBJ2-7	.	TGCAGCGCCGAAGGGCCAAACTCCTACAATGAGCAGTACTTC	CSAEGPNSYNEQYF
TRBV20-1	few	TRBJ1-2	TRBD1	TGCAGTGCTAGTCGAGGACAGGGCACCTATGGCTACACCTTC	CSASRGQGTYGYTF
TRBV7-3	.	TRBJ2-3	.	TGTGCCAGCAGCATGACGGGGGCAGATACGCAGTATTTT	CASSMTGADTQYF
TRBV9	.	TRBJ1-2	.	TGTGCCAGCAGCGAGGGAGAGGCATTTAACTATGGCTACACCTTC	CASSEGEAFNYGYTF
TRBV7-2	few	TRBJ1-2	.	TGTGCCAGCAGCTTATATGCGGGGATGAGCTACACCTTC	CASSLYAGMSYTF
TRBV7-2	few	TRBJ2-3	.	TGTGCCAGCAGTCGGACCCTATGGTCCTCTACAGATACGCAGTATTTT	CASSRTLWSSTDTQYF
TRBV20-1	.	TRBJ1-1	.	TGCAGTGCTACAGACATACGACAGCTGAACACTGAAGCTTTCTTT	CSATDIRQLNTEAFF
TRBV3-1	.	TRBJ2-1	TRBD2	TGTGCCAGCAGCCGGCTAGCGGGAGGTAGGAATGAGCAGTTCTTC	CASSRLAGGRNEQFF
TRBV6-5	.	TRBJ1-2	.	TGTGCCAGCAGGGACGGACGGTACTATGGCTACACCTTC	CASRDGRYYGYTF
TRBV24-1	.	TRBJ2-7	TRBD1	TGTGCCACCAGTGATCCGCGACAGGGCCCCTACGAGCAGTACTTC	CATSDPRQGPYEQYF
TRBV3-1	few	TRBJ2-7	.	TGTGCCAGCAGCCAAACCCCTTTCGAGCAGTACTTC	CASSQTPFEQYF
TRBV20-1	.	TRBJ2-1	.	TGCAGTGCCCCCGGAGCTGGGACTAATGAGCAGTTCTTC	CSAPGAGTNEQFF
TRBV29-1	few	TRBJ2-5	.	TGCAGCGTCCTAGAAGGACAAGAGACCCAGTACTTC	CSVLEGQETQYF
TRBV10-3	few	TRBJ2-7	TRBD2	TGTGCCATCAGCCTTGGGACTAGCAACTCCTACGAGCAGTACTTC	CAISLGTSNSYEQYF
TRBV4-2	once	TRBJ2-2	TRBD2	TGTGCCAGCAGCCTCCTAGCGGGAGACGACACCGGGGAGCTGTTTTTT	CASSLLAGDDTGELFF
TRBV6-6	many	TRBJ2-5	.	TGTGCCAGCACTTGGAGTCAAGAGACCCAGTACTTC	CASTWSQETQYF
TRBV5-6	once	TRBJ2-6	.	TGTGCCAGCAGCCCCCCAGGGGTTACCAACGTCCTGACTTTC	CASSPPGVTNVLTF
TRBV6-5	.	TRBJ2-7	.	TGTGCCAGCATCAGGAGGTCCCCCCTCTACGAGCAGTACTTC	CASIRRSPLYEQYF
TRBV7-9	.	TRBJ1-1	TRBD1	TGTGCCAGCAGCAAGAGGACAGGGGGCTGGACTGAAGCTTTCTTT	CASSKRTGGWTEAFF
TRBV11-2	.	TRBJ2-5	.	TGTGCCAGCAGCTTAGGTTTATCGGGGCAAGAGACCCAGTACTTC	CASSLGLSGQETQYF
TRBV28	few	TRBJ2-7	.	TGTGCCAGCAGTTCCCCCACGAAGGGCCGCTACGAGCAGTACTTC	CASSSPTKGRYEQYF
TRBV20-1	few	TRBJ2-1	.	TGCAGTGCTAGCAAGGGCACCTACAATGAGCAGTTCTTC	CSASKGTYNEQFF
TRBV7-2	.	TRBJ1-6	TRBD1	TGTGCCAGCAGCCGGGGACAGGGTACCTCACCCCTCCACTTT	CASSRGQGTSPLHF
TRBV30	.	TRBJ1-2	.	TGTGCCTGGAGTGTGGTCTTGGTTTTGTCCCCCCATGGCTACACCTTC	CAWSVVLVLSPHGYTF
TRBV5-1	.	TRBJ2-1	TRBD2	TGCGCCAGCACCCGGACTAGCGGGGGAGGGGGTCTCAATGAGCAGTTCTTC	CASTRTSGGGGLNEQFF
TRBV29-1	.	TRBJ2-4	.	TGCAGCGTTCAGCTAGCCAAAAACATTCAGTACTTC	CSVQLAKNIQYF
TRBV2	.	TRBJ1-4	TRBD1	TGTGCCAGTAGCGCCCAGGGGGTTGTGGCTAATGAAAAACTGTTTTTT	CASSAQGVVANEKLFF
TRBV29-1	.	TRBJ2-3	TRBD1	TGCAGCGTTTACAGGACAGGGAGCACAGATACGCAGTATTTT	CSVYRTGSTDTQYF
TRBV3-1	once	TRBJ2-5	TRBD2	TGTGCCAGCAGTCCCGGACTAGCGGGACTCGTTGGGCAGTACTTC	CASSPGLAGLVGQYF
TRBV6-2/TRBV6-3	few	TRBJ1-4	TRBD1	TGTGCCAGCAGTTACCGGACAGGGAATGAAAAACTGTTTTTT	CASSYRTGNEKLFF
TRBV28	.	TRBJ1-4	TRBD1	TGTGCCAGCAGTTTACAGGGGGCGCGAATTGAAAAACTGTTTTTT	CASSLQGARIEKLFF
TRBV20-1	.	TRBJ1-1	.	TGCAGTGCTAGAGATAGTCGGGGGGTCTCTGAAGCTTTCTTT	CSARDSRGVSEAFF
TRBV5-6	.	TRBJ2-7	.	TGTGCCAGCAGCGCCGACAACTACGAGCAGTACTTC	CASSADNYEQYF
TRBV6-2/TRBV6-3	few	TRBJ2-7	.	TGTGCCAGCAGTTCCCACGGGGGTCCAAGCCACGAGCAGTACTTC	CASSSHGGPSHEQYF
TRBV7-2	few	TRBJ1-2	.	TGTGCCAGCAGCTTAGAGGGGACACGTGCTAACTATGGCTACACCTTC	CASSLEGTRANYGYTF
TRBV6-2/TRBV6-3	.	TRBJ1-5	.	TGTGCCAGCAGTTACGGTCGTGGGTGGCAGCCCCAGCATTTT	CASSYGRGWQPQHF
TRBV20-1	few	TRBJ2-5	TRBD2	TGCAGTGCTAGTGATAGCGGGAGGATCCAAGAGACCCAGTACTTC	CSASDSGRIQETQYF
TRBV7-2	.	TRBJ2-7	.	TGTGCCAGCAGCGCCCTCCCTCGACTGAACTCCTACGAGCAGTACTTC	CASSALPRLNSYEQYF
TRBV30	few	TRBJ1-4	TRBD1	TGTGCCTGGAGTGTTGCCGGGACAGCTAATGAAAAACTGTTTTTT	CAWSVAGTANEKLFF